Reported below is one T cell receptor (beta chain). No cognate antigen has been identified for it. No base qualities exist here, and no much larger clone lies one base off it. The cohort consisted of 650 to 700 healthy bone marrow donors. At the time of sampling, every cohort member was nominally healthy, though immune exposures that went unrecorded were likely present. The donor was CMV seropositive and was included in the group of approximately 310 seropositive cohort members. A peripheral blood sample was collected from each donor, and TCR beta sequencing was performed on peripheral blood mononuclear cells. Genomic DNA was extracted from the blood cell samples with the Qiagen DNeasy Blood Extraction Kit. The CDR3 contains 13 residues, cysteine and phenylalanine counted. The kept DNA is CDR3 alone, 39 bases in frame from the first base. Trimmed from V: 1 base; trimmed from J: 7 bases; junction bases lacking a gene match: 0. CDR1 and CDR2, looked up from the germline V gene (reference sequence), are SGHNT and YYREEE.

The data derive from a study of cytomegalovirus exposure and HLA in healthy donors (dated by TCRdb to about 2017). Study-wide context: An earlier analysis of approximately 550 of the donors reported 250 to 300 Gb of sequence data and 100 million to 130 million unique TCR beta sequences from some 180 million T cells. An early release covering some 640 HLA-typed donors comprised roughly 300 gigabases of sequencing data and roughly 85 million unique TCR sequences. Of the 398 genotyped donors, around 81% fell in the genetic ancestry cluster associated with self-reported Caucasian donors. The study aimed to test whether cataloging public T cell receptors could reveal signatures of past pathogen exposure. The T cell repertoires of 700 or so subjects were profiled by immunosequencing and related to cytomegalovirus serostatus. A separate validation cohort of roughly 130 different subjects was used in addition to the 666-subject first cohort. High-throughput TCR immunosequencing, statistical association of individual TCRs with disease status, and machine learning were combined to predict cytomegalovirus infection status. To study patterns of TCR occurrence, a later analysis re-analyzed previously published TCR beta repertoires from more than 550 donors and added high-resolution HLA genotyping. Rather than drawing on any new phenotypic data, the later analysis identified candidate immune exposures from TCR beta sequences and the way those sequences occurred across donors. An earlier analysis of 500 to 750 of the donors applied high-throughput TCR beta sequencing to assess whether each TCR beta V gene segment acted as functional or pseudogenic. Alongside the repertoire data, information on donor age, sex, ethnicity and CMV serostatus was compiled. Genome-wide SNP genotypes for about 65% of the roughly 700 donors were used in a later genetic analysis, which treated that subset as a discovery cohort. Every repertoire in the discovery cohort had been generated on one and the same sequencing platform. HLA typing covered class I and class II loci at four-digit resolution. The number of typed donors differed by locus: about 629-640 for A, B, C, DRB1 and DQB1; 522 for DQA1; over 600 for DPA1; and around 450 for DPB1. Four or five DR-DQ haplotypes were handled as single units for association and clustering, since linkage in the cohort was strong. Among 300 to 450 genotyped donors of the cohort, an average of roughly 240,000 unique TCR beta nucleotide sequences were sequenced per donor, approximately 20% of them non-productive.

Libraries were built with the immunoSEQ multiplex PCR assay. For the multiplex PCR, a mixture combining 60 forward primers for TCR Vbeta segments and 13 reverse primers for TCR Jbeta segments was used. The CDR3 region of rearranged TCR beta genes was amplified from genomic DNA with a multiplex PCR assay. On the Illumina HiSeq System, the amplified TCR beta libraries were sequenced as 87-base-pair reads. Turning to the authors' computational methods: Across the 670 or so repertoires, a later analysis counted approximately 83 million unique TCR beta chains, around 10 million of which were shared by at least two donors. A nearest-neighbor algorithm error-corrected the raw reads and collapsed the reads into unique sequences, merging closely related sequences to remove PCR and sequencing errors. To assign V, D and J gene segments, CDR3 sequences were aligned to IMGT reference sequences. For a sequence to be retained, at least a six-nucleotide match to both a V gene segment and a J gene segment was required. A rearrangement counted as productive if the CDR3 had no stop codons and remained in frame with V and J, and every other rearrangement counted as non-productive. CDR3 was defined by IMGT convention, running from the second conserved V-encoded cysteine to the conserved J-encoded phenylalanine. In an earlier analysis of 550 to 650 of the donors, sequences lacking an unambiguous match to a single V gene segment were excluded. In an earlier analysis of several hundred of the donors, a V segment was called functional when productive rearrangements were above 56.7%, and segregating when the standard deviation between donors exceeded 5%. A statistical classification framework was built to diagnose cytomegalovirus status from the catalog of TCR beta chain sequences. In a later analysis, TCR nucleotide sequences were compared against IMGT/GENE-DB human TR gene sequences so that V and J genes could be assigned. In a later analysis, CDR3 sequences and most-parsimonious VDJ recombination scenarios were assigned using the TCRdist pipeline. A later analysis defined each TCR beta chain by its CDR3 amino acid sequence plus V-gene family, and excluded reads lacking a unique V-gene family. As a way to deal with suspected cross-contamination and a sequencing artifact, a later analysis dropped 500 to 700 nucleotide sequences that were highly shared and had low generation probability. For each public chain, a later analysis derived a clonal expansion index from normalized ranks of inferred template counts within each repertoire. In a later analysis, generation probabilities were computed with a VDJ recombination model fitted to out-of-frame rearrangements, and the resulting probabilities were checked against IGoR. In a later analysis, hypergeometric tests were used to score TCR-TCR, TCR-HLA and TCR-CMV co-occurrence, with a repertoire-size bias correction applied to TCR pairs. In a later analysis, false discovery rates were estimated by permuting HLA or CMV assignments 20 times. In a later analysis, co-occurring TCRs were grouped with DBSCAN, and TCRdist sequence similarity was added when clustering was performed within HLA-allele-positive subsets. Co-occurrence clustering excluded repertoires with fewer than 30,000 or more than 120,000 public chains, plus five with anomalous nucleotide sharing. TCRdb retrieved this table from immuneACCESS and kept in-frame rearrangements only. Not all clones are present; in checked studies, unresolved V genes account for under half, and no reason is known for the remainder. V, J and clone size reflect that table, while D and trimming were determined from the DNA. The sample table shows 250,000 or so clones, and about 80% are seen once. Roughly 7.4% of the sample belongs to the ten largest clones.

Broad study findings and their caveats: Correlated functional status among segregating V segments might reflect linkage disequilibrium, but an unknown experimental factor could not be ruled out. CMV serostatus was the only immune exposure information available for the cohort. Only TCR beta chains were sequenced in this cohort, and the absence of alpha or paired-chain data limited detectable features. According to a later analysis, most CMV-associated TCR beta chains appeared to be HLA-restricted, and the HLA associations seemed to be driven largely by CMV exposure. Because HLA typing was unavailable for some donors at each locus, only the typed subset was used in association tests. A group of highly shared sequence variants was considered likely to be a technical artifact of the sequencing pipeline. Because counts were too low, more than 15 rarely observed V segments, including chromosome 9 orphons, were excluded from the earlier analysis of roughly 580 of the donors. According to a later analysis, parvovirus B19, influenza, CMV and Epstein-Barr virus appeared linked to several top co-occurrence clusters. The classifier was reported to diagnose cytomegalovirus status with high specificity and sensitivity in both the original cohort and the validation cohort. Roughly uniform sequencing depth across donors was assumed in presence/absence analyses, although this assumption may not hold. In a later analysis, HLA-associated TCR beta chains showed more clonal expansion and lower generation probabilities than non-associated chains that were equally common. Across donors, most TCR sequences were observed very rarely, whereas some public TCRs were present in many individuals. The 87-base-pair reads could not distinguish some IMGT-functional V segments, including TRBV6-2 and TRBV6-3, so those segments were excluded. The study listed around 160 TCR beta chains as associated with cytomegalovirus. In a later analysis, TCR association rates were found to vary across HLA loci, with the most associated TCRs seen for DRB1 alleles and the fewest for HLA-C alleles. In an earlier analysis of more than 450 of the donors, most TCR beta V segments were observed in productive rearrangements about 87% or about 30% of the time, broadly matching IMGT annotations. An association between a missense DCLRE1C variant and V-gene and J-gene trimming of TCR beta chains was found in a later genetic analysis and replicated in an independent cohort. A further reported finding was that TCR beta sequences accurately predicted the HLA-A and HLA-B alleles for most subjects in the first cohort. According to the authors, the approach could potentially be generalized to other disease states and immunological phenotypes. Strong co-occurrence of HLA alleles, especially DR and DQ, made assigning TCR associations to individual alleles difficult. A later analysis associated about 17,000 TCR beta sequences with specific HLA alleles at a false discovery rate of 0.05. A later genetic analysis reported fewer N-insertions in productive TCRs among donors in an Asian-associated ancestry cluster than the approximately 700-donor mean. A few of the identified cytomegalovirus-associated TCR beta chains were confirmed in vitro to be specific for cytomegalovirus antigens.

The TCR originated in a woman aged 60-75 years in good health and CMV-seropositive. The chain is encoded by TRBV5-4 joined to TRBJ1-4, with 8 bases aligning to TRBD1. The specimen sequenced was PBMCs. Here is the DNA: TGTGCCAGCAGCTTGACAGGGGGTGAAAAACTGTTTTTT. Its amino acids are CASSLTGGEKLFF. The CDR3, completed at both ends by the reference TRBV5-4 and TRBJ1-4 genes, gives the full variable domain ETGVTQSPTHLIKTRGQQVTLRCSSQSGHNTVSWYQQALGQGPQFIFQYYREEENGRGNFPPRFSGLQFPNYSSELNVNALELDDSALYLCASSLTGGEKLFFGSGTQLSVL.